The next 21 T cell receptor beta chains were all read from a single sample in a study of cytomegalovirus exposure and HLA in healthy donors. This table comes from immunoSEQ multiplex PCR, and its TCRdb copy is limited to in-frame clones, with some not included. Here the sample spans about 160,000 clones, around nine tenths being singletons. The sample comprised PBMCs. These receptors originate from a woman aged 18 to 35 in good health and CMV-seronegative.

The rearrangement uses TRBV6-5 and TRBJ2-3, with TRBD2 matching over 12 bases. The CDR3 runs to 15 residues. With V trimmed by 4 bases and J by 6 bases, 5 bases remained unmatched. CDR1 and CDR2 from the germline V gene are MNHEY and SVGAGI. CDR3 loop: CASSLLAGGLDTQYF. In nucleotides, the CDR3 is TGTGCCAGCAGTTTGCTAGCGGGAGGGCTGGATACGCAGTATTTT.

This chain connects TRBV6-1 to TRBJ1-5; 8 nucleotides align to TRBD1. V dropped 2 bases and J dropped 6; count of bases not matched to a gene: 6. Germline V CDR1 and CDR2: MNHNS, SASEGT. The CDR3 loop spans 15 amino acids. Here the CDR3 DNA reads TGTGCCAGCAGTGAACCGGACAGGGCTACTCAGCCCCAGCATTTT. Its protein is CASSEPDRATQPQHF.

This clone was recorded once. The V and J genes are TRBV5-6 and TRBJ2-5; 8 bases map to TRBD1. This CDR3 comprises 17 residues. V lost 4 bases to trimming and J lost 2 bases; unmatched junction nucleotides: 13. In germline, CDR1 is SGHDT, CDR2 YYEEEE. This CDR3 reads CASSPLSAQGAQETQYF. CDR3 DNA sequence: TGTGCCAGCAGCCCCCTCAGCGCCCAGGGGGCACAAGAGACCCAGTACTTC.

Here the CDR3 reads CASSSRQGGFYGYTF. CDR3 nucleotide sequence: TGTGCCAGCAGCAGTCGACAGGGGGGTTTCTATGGCTACACCTTC. V and J are TRBV27 and TRBJ1-2; the match to TRBD1 covers 9 bases. Germline CDR1 MNHEY, CDR2 SMNVEV (reference sequence). The V segment lost 6 bases and the J segment 4 bases; nucleotides outside the gene matches: 9. CDR3 length equals 15 residues.

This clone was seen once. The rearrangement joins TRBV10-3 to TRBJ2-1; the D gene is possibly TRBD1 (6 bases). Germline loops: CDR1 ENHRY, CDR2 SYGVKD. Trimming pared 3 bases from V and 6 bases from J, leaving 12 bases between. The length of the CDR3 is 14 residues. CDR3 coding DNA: TGTGCCATCAGTGAAACCGGGACATTCAATGAGCAGTTCTTC. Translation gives CAISETGTFNEQFF.

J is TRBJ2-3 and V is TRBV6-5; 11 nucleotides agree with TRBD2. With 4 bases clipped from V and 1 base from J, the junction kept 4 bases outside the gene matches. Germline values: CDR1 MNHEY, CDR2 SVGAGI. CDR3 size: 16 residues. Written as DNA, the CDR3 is TGTGCCAGCAGTTCCGGGACTAGCGGTCGCACAGATACGCAGTATTTT. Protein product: CASSSGTSGRTDTQYF.

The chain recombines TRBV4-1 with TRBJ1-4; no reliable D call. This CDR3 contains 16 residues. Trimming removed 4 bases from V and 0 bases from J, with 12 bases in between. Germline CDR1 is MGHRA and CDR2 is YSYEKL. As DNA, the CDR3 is TGCGCCAGCAGCCCGGTGAGCAGCGCAACTAATGAAAAACTGTTTTTT. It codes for CASSPVSSATNEKLFF.

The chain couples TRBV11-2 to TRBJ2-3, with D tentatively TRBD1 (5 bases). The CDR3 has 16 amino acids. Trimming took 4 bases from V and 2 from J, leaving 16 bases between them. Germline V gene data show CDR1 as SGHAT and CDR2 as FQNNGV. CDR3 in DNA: TGTGCCAGCAGCTCCTTTCAGGGTACACACACAGATACGCAGTATTTT. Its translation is CASSSFQGTHTDTQYF.

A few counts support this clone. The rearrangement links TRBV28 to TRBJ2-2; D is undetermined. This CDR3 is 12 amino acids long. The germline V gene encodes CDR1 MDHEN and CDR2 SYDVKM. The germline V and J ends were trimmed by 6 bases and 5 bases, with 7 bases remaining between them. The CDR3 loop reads CASRFSTGELFF. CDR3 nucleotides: TGTGCCAGCAGGTTTTCGACCGGGGAGCTGTTTTTT.

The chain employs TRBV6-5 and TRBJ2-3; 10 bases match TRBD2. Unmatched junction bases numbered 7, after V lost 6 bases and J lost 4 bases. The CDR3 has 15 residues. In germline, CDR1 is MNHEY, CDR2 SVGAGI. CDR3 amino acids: CASSPGTSESDTQYF. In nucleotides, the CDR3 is TGTGCCAGCAGCCCCGGGACTAGCGAGTCAGATACGCAGTATTTT.

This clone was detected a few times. CDR3 loop: CASSSEGRGILSGNTIYF. In DNA form, the CDR3 reads TGTGCCAGCAGCTCGGAGGGCAGGGGGATCCTCTCTGGAAACACCATATATTTT. The V call is TRBV5-5, the J call TRBJ1-3; 7 bases match TRBD1. Germline values: CDR1 SGHKS, CDR2 YYEKEE (reference sequence). This CDR3 has 18 residues. V was clipped by 3 bases and J by 0 bases; unmatched bases: 12.

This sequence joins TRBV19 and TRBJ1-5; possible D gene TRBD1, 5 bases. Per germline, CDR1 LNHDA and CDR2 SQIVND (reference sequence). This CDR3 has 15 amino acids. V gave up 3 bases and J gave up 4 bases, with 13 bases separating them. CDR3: CASSIPVGTNQPQHF. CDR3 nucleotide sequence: TGTGCCAGTAGTATCCCCGTGGGGACTAATCAGCCCCAGCATTTT.

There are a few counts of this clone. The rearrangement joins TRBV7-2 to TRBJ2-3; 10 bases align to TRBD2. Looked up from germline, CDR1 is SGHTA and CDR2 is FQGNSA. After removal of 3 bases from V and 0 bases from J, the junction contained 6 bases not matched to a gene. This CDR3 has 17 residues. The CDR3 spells CASSLTQREGSTDTQYF. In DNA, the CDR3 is TGTGCCAGCAGCTTGACACAGCGGGAGGGTAGCACAGATACGCAGTATTTT.

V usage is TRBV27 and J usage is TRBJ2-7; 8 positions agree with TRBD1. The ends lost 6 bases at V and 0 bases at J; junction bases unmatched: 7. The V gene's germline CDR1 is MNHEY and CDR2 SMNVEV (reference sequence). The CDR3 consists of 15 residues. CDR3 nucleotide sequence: TGTGCCAGCAGGCGGACAGGGATCCTCTCCTACGAGCAGTACTTC. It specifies CASRRTGILSYEQYF.

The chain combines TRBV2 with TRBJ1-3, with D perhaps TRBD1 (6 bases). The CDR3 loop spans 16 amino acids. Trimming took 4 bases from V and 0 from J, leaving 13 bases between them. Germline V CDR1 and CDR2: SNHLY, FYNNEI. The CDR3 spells CASSARQVYSGNTIYF. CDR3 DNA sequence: TGTGCCAGCAGTGCCAGACAGGTGTACTCTGGAAACACCATATATTTT.

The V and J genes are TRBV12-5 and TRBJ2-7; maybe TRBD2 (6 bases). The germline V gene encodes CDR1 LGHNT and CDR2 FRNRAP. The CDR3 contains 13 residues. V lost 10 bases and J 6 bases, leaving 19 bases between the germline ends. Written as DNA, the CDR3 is TGTGCTACCGCGACTCAGGGAGCGGGCGAGCAGTACTTC. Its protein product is CATATQGAGEQYF.

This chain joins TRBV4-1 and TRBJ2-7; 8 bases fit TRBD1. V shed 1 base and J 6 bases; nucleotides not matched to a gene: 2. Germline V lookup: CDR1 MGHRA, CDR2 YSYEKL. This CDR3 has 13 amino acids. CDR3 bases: TGCGCCAGCAGCCAAGGGACAGGGACCGAGCAGTACTTC. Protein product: CASSQGTGTEQYF.

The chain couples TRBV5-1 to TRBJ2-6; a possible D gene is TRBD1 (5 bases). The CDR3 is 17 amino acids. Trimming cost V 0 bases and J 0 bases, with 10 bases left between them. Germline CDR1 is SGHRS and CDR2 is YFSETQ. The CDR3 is CASSLGQTGSGANVLTF. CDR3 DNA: TGCGCCAGCAGCTTGGGACAGACCGGCTCTGGGGCCAACGTCCTGACTTTC.

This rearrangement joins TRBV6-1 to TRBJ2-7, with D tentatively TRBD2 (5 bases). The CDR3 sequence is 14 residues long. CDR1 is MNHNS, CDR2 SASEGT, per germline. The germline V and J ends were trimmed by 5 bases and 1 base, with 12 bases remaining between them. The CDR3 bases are TGTGCCAGCAGTCCCCGGACGGGGTCCTACGAGCAGTACTTC. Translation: CASSPRTGSYEQYF.

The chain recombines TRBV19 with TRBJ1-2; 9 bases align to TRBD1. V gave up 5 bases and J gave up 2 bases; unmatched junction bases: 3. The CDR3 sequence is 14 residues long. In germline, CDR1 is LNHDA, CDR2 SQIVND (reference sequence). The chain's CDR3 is CASSPTGGNYGYTF. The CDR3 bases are TGTGCCAGTAGTCCGACAGGGGGGAACTATGGCTACACCTTC.

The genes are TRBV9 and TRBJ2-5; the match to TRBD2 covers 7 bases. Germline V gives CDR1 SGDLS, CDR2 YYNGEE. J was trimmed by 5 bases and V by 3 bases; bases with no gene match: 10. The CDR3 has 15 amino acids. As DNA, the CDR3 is TGTGCCAGCAGCGAAGACGGGACTACGGGGGAGACCCAGTACTTC. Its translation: CASSEDGTTGETQYF.